This T cell receptor (beta chain) was profiled in a study of beta chain features in type 1 diabetes. Reverse transcription of all isolated RNA meant that expressed TCRB transcripts were sequenced. Method: immunoSEQ multiplex PCR; TCRdb's copy keeps in-frame clones and lacks some. The sample contains 400,000 to 600,000 clones, 25% to 35% of which appear only once. The V and J ends lost 3 bases and 6 bases respectively, with 18 bases between them. The CDR3 is 15 residues long. Per germline, CDR1 GTSNPN and CDR2 SVGIG (reference sequence). Material: naive CD4+ T cells from blood. The chain recombines TRBV30 with TRBJ1-5, with D possibly being TRBD1 (6 bases). The receptor was isolated from a man aged 18 to 30 in good health. The CDR3 sequence is CAWSPDSFRSQPQHF. DNA for the CDR3: TGTGCCTGGAGCCCGGACAGCTTTCGGAGTCAGCCCCAGCATTTT. Full variable domain (missing parts from reference TRBV30 and TRBJ1-5): SQTIHQWPATLVQPVGSPLSLECTVEGTSNPNLYWYRQAAGRGLQLLFYSVGIGQISSEVPQNLSASRPQDRQFILSSKKLLLSDSGFYLCAWSPDSFRSQPQHFGDGTRLSIL.